This record covers a single T cell receptor beta chain. The antigen is unknown. This sample is part of a study of Graves' ophthalmopathy and Graves' hyperthyroidism. This CDR3 spans 13 amino acids. In germline, CDR1 is KGHSH, CDR2 LQKENI. With 2 bases removed from V and 1 base from J, the gap between germline ends came to 5 bases. Diagnoses were established from clinical symptoms, serum thyroxine, TRAb, thyroid ultrasound and orbital computed tomography. Whole-study results and caveats: Researchers report that a 13-signature model separated ophthalmopathy from stable hyperthyroidism, posting less than 90% sensitivity and about 80% specificity.

Researchers took RNA transcripts and amplified TCR beta CDR3 regions from them. The first round was an RT-PCR with HTBI primers, and the second round was a multiplex PCR. Via MiXCR, TCRdb re-called the multiplex PCR reads, giving one row per CDR3 protein. The repertoire holds more than 150,000 distinct CDR3 sequences, with less than 45% as singletons. This receptor was taken from a woman aged 40 to 49 with Graves' ophthalmopathy. V gene TRBV18 combines with J gene TRBJ1-1; D is uncertain. Material for sequencing was peripheral blood. The CDR3 nucleotides are TGTGCCAGCTCACCAGAACAGAACACTGAAGCTTTCTTT. Protein: CASSPEQNTEAFF.